Below are 19 T cell receptor beta chains sequenced from a single sample in a study of blood T cell repertoires in COVID-19 (TCRdb year 2020). The library relied on the immunoSEQ multiplex PCR assay. Entries here come from immuneACCESS through TCRdb and include only in-frame sequences with V and J called. Some clones fail to appear in such tables; in the studies checked, an unresolved V gene covers under half of the shortfall, and the cause of the remainder is unknown. The sample table lists about 50,000 clones, 84% of them with a count of one. The ten most abundant clones make up under 20% of the sample. Sequenced input: peripheral blood. These receptors were obtained from a man between 65 and 85 years old with active COVID-19.

The chain has TRBV5-1 and TRBJ1-1; D gene ambiguous. Deletions cut 1 base from V and 3 bases from J, with 10 bases between. CDR3 length: 14 amino acids. Germline values: CDR1 SGHRS, CDR2 YFSETQ. The CDR3 region has the DNA TGCGCCAGCAGCTTGAACCCCCAGGACACTGAAGCTTTCTTT. Its protein product is CASSLNPQDTEAFF.

Only one count was recorded for this clone. This chain links TRBV5-5 with TRBJ2-7; no clear D gene. CDR1 and CDR2 from the germline V gene are SGHKS and YYEKEE (reference sequence). The CDR3 totals 15 residues. Trimming stripped 0 bases from V and 0 bases from J, with 10 bases between. CDR3 nucleotide sequence: TGTGCCAGCAGCTTGGCTTTCGGTAGCTCCTACGAGCAGTACTTC. This translates into CASSLAFGSSYEQYF.

CDR3 in DNA: TGTGCCAGCAGTTATAGCGGGAGAAATTTGGATACGCAGTATTTT. It specifies CASSYSGRNLDTQYF. The gene calls are TRBV5-4 and TRBJ2-3; 9 nucleotides match TRBD2. From germline, CDR1 is SGHNT and CDR2 YYREEE (reference sequence). Trimming at V came to 5 bases and at J to 6 bases, leaving 10 bases not matched to a gene. This CDR3 comprises 15 residues.

Note on this clone: The identical CDR3 is also encoded by other nucleotide sequences in the sample. The chain links TRBV21-1 to TRBJ2-7; TRBD1 was called by the table and not checked on the DNA. TRBV21-1 is shown as a pseudogene. CDR3 length: 16 residues. The CDR3 DNA follows: TGTGCCAGCAGCAAGAGCGATGCAGGGTCCTCCTACGAGCAGTACTTC. It encodes CASSKSDAGSSYEQYF.

The CDR3 is CASSPQGRSPLHF. In nucleotides, the CDR3 is TGTGCCAGCAGCCCCCAGGGTCGGTCACCCCTCCACTTT. V and J are TRBV27 and TRBJ1-6; maybe TRBD1 (5 bases). V lost 6 bases and J 10 bases, leaving 13 bases between the germline ends. Looked up from germline, CDR1 is MNHEY and CDR2 is SMNVEV (reference sequence). CDR3 length: 13 amino acids.

This sequence joins TRBV28 and TRBJ2-7, with a tentative D call TRBD1 (6 bases). Deletions cut 6 bases from V and 0 bases from J, with 18 bases between. The CDR3 is 16 amino acids. Germline CDR1 and CDR2: MDHEN and SYDVKM. CDR3: CASRPSGGRSSYEQYF. DNA for the CDR3: TGTGCCAGCAGACCTTCTGGGGGCAGATCCTCCTACGAGCAGTACTTC.

V is TRBV7-3 and J is TRBJ1-1; D remains ambiguous. This CDR3 contains 13 residues. Trimming left V 5 bases short and J 0 bases short, with 7 bases between. Germline loops: CDR1 SGHTA, CDR2 FQGTGA. CDR3 DNA: TGTGCCAGCAGCCCCGGGATGAACACTGAAGCTTTCTTT. It translates to CASSPGMNTEAFF.

This chain uses TRBV28 with TRBJ1-1; D is possibly TRBD1 (5 bases). There are 15 residues in the CDR3. The V end was cut by 6 bases, the J end by 1 base, with 15 bases between. CDR1 MDHEN and CDR2 SYDVKM come from the germline V gene. The CDR3 DNA reads TGTGCCAGCAGCCATGGGACTCGGGGGAACACTGAAGCTTTCTTT. Protein: CASSHGTRGNTEAFF.

This chain connects TRBV9 to TRBJ2-7; the D gene is possibly TRBD1 (5 bases). This CDR3 is 15 amino acids long. Trimming pared 4 bases from V and 5 bases from J, leaving 19 bases between. The germline gives CDR1 SGDLS, CDR2 YYNGEE. The CDR3 loop reads CASSPTGDGVHEQYF. The CDR3 DNA reads TGTGCCAGCAGCCCAACAGGAGATGGGGTCCACGAGCAGTACTTC.

This sequence joins TRBV2 and TRBJ1-5; D may be TRBD1 (5 bases). Trimming pared 8 bases from V and 6 bases from J, leaving 20 bases between. This CDR3 is 15 amino acids long. Germline V gene sequence: CDR1 SNHLY, CDR2 FYNNEI. CDR3 DNA: TGTGCCAGCGGCTTCAGCACTGGGCAGGGTCAGCCCCAGCATTTT. This translates into CASGFSTGQGQPQHF.

This clone was seen a handful of times. The chain is built from TRBV27 and TRBJ2-7; D ambiguous. In germline, CDR1 is MNHEY, CDR2 SMNVEV (reference sequence). This CDR3 has 15 amino acids. V was pared by 2 bases and J by 0 bases, with 11 bases between. CDR3 sequence (DNA): TGTGCCAGCAGTTTAAATTATGCTAGCTCCTACGAGCAGTACTTC. This translates into CASSLNYASSYEQYF.

The chain recombines TRBV19 with TRBJ1-2; no clear D. The CDR3 has 14 residues. CDR1 is LNHDA, CDR2 SQIVND, per germline (reference sequence). Trimming pared 2 bases from V and 1 base from J, leaving 8 bases between. The CDR3 nucleotides are TGTGCCAGTAGTATAAACGGAGATAACTATGGCTACACCTTC. Protein sequence: CASSINGDNYGYTF.

V usage is TRBV18 and J usage is TRBJ2-1; D may be TRBD2 (5 bases). V was pared by 0 bases and J by 13 bases, with 13 bases between. The CDR3 length is 13 residues. Looked up from germline, CDR1 is KGHSH and CDR2 is LQKENI. CDR3 DNA sequence: TGTGCCAGCTCACCACCGGCGGGCGACCAACAGTTCTTC. Its translation is CASSPPAGDQQFF.

The CDR3 reads CASSGRALTGELFF. The CDR3 DNA is TGTGCCAGCAGCGGGAGGGCCTTAACCGGGGAGCTGTTTTTT. The V gene is TRBV4-2, the J gene TRBJ2-2; TRBD2 matches at 7 bases. Germline CDR1 is LGHNA and CDR2 is YNFKEQ. J lost 5 bases, V lost 5 bases, and 5 bases had no gene match. CDR3 size: 14 residues.

V and J are TRBV11-2 and TRBJ1-1; TRBD1 agrees at 7 bases. Per the germline V gene, CDR1 is SGHAT and CDR2 is FQNNGV. Trimming cost V 1 base and J 1 base; bases outside gene matches: 6. The CDR3 has 16 amino acids. In DNA form, the CDR3 reads TGTGCCAGCAGCTTAGTACTGGGACAGACGAACACTGAAGCTTTCTTT. Its protein is CASSLVLGQTNTEAFF.

The chain employs TRBV4-2 and TRBJ1-1; 7 bases are shared with TRBD1. The V gene end was trimmed by 4 bases and the J gene end by 0 bases; junction bases not matched to a gene: 8. Germline V gene lookup returns CDR1 LGHNA and CDR2 YNFKEQ. This CDR3 is built from 16 residues. CDR3 region: CASSPEPGQMNTEAFF. As DNA, the CDR3 is TGTGCCAGCAGCCCCGAACCGGGACAGATGAACACTGAAGCTTTCTTT.

V gene TRBV10-2 combines with J gene TRBJ2-4; 7 bases align to TRBD2. With 2 bases clipped from V and 2 bases from J, the junction kept 9 bases outside the gene matches. The CDR3 is made up of 17 amino acids. Germline V gives CDR1 WSHSY, CDR2 SAAADI. In DNA, the CDR3 is TGCGCCAGCAGTGAGGTTTTAGCGGGCGGAACCAAAAACATTCAGTACTTC. Translated: CASSEVLAGGTKNIQYF.

J is TRBJ2-7 and V is TRBV10-3; 9 bases match TRBD2. The V gene's germline CDR1 is ENHRY and CDR2 SYGVKD. The CDR3 spans 15 residues. J was trimmed by 6 bases and V by 3 bases; bases with no gene match: 9. The CDR3 protein is CAISESAGGLTEQYF. Written as DNA, the CDR3 is TGTGCCATCAGTGAATCGGCGGGAGGGCTTACCGAGCAGTACTTC.

This clone was observed a few times. The chain uses TRBV9 and TRBJ2-5, with TRBD2 matching over 9 bases. CDR3 length: 16 amino acids. J was trimmed by 2 bases and V by 3 bases; bases with no gene match: 8. From germline, CDR1 is SGDLS and CDR2 YYNGEE. CDR3 DNA: TGTGCCAGCAGCGCCCAAATTAGCGGGGGTCAAGAGACCCAGTACTTC. This encodes CASSAQISGGQETQYF.